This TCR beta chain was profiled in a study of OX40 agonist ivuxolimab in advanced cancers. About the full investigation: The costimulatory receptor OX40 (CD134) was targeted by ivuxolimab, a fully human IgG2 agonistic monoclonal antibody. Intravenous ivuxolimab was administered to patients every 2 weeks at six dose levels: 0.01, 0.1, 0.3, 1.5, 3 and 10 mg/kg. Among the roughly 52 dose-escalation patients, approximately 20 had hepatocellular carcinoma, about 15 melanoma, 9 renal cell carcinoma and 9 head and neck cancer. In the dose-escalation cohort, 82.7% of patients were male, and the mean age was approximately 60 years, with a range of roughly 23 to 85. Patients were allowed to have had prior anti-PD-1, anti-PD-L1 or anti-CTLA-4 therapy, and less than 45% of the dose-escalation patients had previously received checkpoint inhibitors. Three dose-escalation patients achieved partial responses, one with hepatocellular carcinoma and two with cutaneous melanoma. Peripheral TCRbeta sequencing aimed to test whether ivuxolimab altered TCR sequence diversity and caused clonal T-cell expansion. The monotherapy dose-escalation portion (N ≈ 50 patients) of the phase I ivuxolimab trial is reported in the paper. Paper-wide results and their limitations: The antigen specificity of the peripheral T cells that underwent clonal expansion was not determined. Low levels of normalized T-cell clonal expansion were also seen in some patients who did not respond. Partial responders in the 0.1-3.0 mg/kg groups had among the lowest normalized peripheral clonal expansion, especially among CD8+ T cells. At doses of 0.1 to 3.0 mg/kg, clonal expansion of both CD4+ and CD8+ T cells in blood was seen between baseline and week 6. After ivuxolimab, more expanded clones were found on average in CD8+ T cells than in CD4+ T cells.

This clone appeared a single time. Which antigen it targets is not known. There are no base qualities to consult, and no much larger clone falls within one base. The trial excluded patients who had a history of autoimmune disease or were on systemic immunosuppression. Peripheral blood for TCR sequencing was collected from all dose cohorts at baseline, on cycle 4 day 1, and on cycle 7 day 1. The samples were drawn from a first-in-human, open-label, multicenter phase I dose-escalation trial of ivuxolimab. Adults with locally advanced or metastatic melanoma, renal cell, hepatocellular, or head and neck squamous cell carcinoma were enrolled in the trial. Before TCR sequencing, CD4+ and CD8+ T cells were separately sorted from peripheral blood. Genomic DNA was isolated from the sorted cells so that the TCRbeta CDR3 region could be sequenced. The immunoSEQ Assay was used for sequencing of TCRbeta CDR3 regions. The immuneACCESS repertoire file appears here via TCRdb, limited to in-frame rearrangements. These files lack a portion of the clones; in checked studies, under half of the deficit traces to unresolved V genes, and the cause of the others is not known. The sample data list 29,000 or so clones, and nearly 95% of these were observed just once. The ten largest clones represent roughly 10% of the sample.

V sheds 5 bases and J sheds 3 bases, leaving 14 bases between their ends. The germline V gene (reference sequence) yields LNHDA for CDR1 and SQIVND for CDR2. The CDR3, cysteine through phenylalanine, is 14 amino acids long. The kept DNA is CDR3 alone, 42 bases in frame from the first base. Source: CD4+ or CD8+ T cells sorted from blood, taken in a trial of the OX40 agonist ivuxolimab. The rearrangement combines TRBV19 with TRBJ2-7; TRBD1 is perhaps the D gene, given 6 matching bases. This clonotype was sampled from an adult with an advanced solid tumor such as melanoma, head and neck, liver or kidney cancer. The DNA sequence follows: TGTGCCAGTAGTCTCCGGGACACCTACTACGAGCAGTACTTC. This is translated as CASSLRDTYYEQYF.